This T cell receptor beta chain was obtained from a study of naive and memory T cell subsets (dated by TCRdb to 2016 to 2017). Looking at the study overall: An open-source, UMI-based TCR alpha and beta sequencing pipeline was applied to sorted naive and memory peripheral blood T cell subsets. RNA was DNase-treated and reverse transcribed with TCR constant-region primers, mostly using SuperScript III. The functional CMV T cell responses agreed completely with IgG serology results. The investigation overall reported the following: RNA-based TCR counts may be affected by expression changes linked to T cell activation and differentiation. Single alpha or beta chain sequences, rather than paired alpha/beta receptors, were used to define clonotypes. Naive repertoires, especially CD8, contained a few larger clonotypes, possibly memory cells re-expressing CD45RA. In both CD4 and CD8 cells, going from naive through CM, EM and EMRA, the Gini index went up while Shannon and inverse Simpson diversity went down. After error correction, over 90% of naive TCR sequences appeared only once, giving much steeper abundance distributions than memory subsets. The repertoire findings for the naive and memory subsets could not be validated against a ground truth because none was available. The abundance of TCRs followed a power law with an exponent that differed between naive and memory subsets yet stayed consistent across the three individuals.

From the second PCR step onward, the TCR alpha chain libraries and the TCR beta chain libraries were amplified separately. Donor CMV status was determined by IFNgamma production from CD4+ T cells after overnight stimulation of fresh PBMCs with CMV viral lysate. Miltenyi beads were used first to positively select CD4 T cells, and CD8 T cells were then positively selected from the CD4-negative fraction. Cells were stained for CD3, CD4, CD8, CD45RA, CD27 and a live/dead dye and were sorted on a BD Aria II into four subsets based on CD45RA and CD27. Blood was obtained from three healthy volunteers, and the blood from each volunteer was fractionated into CD4 and CD8 T cells and subsequently into four differentiation subsets. Around 110 ml of peripheral blood was taken from each donor, and PBMC were separated by density-gradient centrifugation on Ficoll-Paque PLUS. After sorting, cells were lysed in RLT buffer, RNA was extracted using a Qiagen RNeasy kit, and the extracted RNA was stored at -80 degrees C.

Its CDR3 holds 14 amino acids, cysteine through phenylalanine. Just CDR3 DNA is preserved here, 42 bases in frame from base 1. V trim: 3 bases; J trim: 6 bases; unmatched bases: 3. The CDR1 and CDR2 encoded by the germline V gene are SQVTM and ANQGSEA. Library generation was performed with UMI-ligation and nested PCR. To cover both TRBC1 and TRBC2, the beta constant-region primer consisted of an equimolar mix of two oligonucleotides. Four rounds of PCR were used to amplify ligated cDNA, with nested alpha and beta constant-region primers being used together with the SP2 primer. T4 RNA ligase 1 ligated a single-stranded oligonucleotide carrying the SP2 primer and a 12-nucleotide UMI to the cDNA 3' end. Incubation of the ligation reaction lasted roughly 20-25 hours at 16 degrees C. PCR2 was typically performed as a SYBR Green qPCR and was stopped at a predetermined threshold so that over-amplification was prevented. Apart from the first purification, every purification step used Agencourt AMPure XP magnetic beads. Libraries were quantified by Qubit and checked on a TapeStation, where a main peak was expected near 650 bp. Sequencing of the pooled libraries was done on an Illumina MiSeq using v2 2x251 paired-end kits, which typically yielded roughly 0.95-2.3 million reads per sample. Libraries were pooled at 4 nM per sample, and roughly 5-8% PhiX was added to improve cluster recognition. The source study handled its data this way. FASTQ reads processed by Demultiplexor were assigned V and J genes by Decombinator through tag matching that tolerated a single base-pair mismatch. Collapsinator used UMIs to correct both sequencing errors and frequency errors arising from PCR heterogeneity. TCRs were translated and CDR3s were extracted from the conserved cysteine to the FGXG phenylalanine by CDR3Translator, with non-productive sequences being flagged. Repertoires were subsampled to equal numbers of UMI-defined TCRs before Gini, Shannon entropy and inverse Simpson indices were calculated. Within the linear range, a power law was fitted to clonotype abundance distributions using maximum likelihood. On one naive CD8 sample, the pipeline and MIGEC gave similar UMI counts, unique TCR numbers and clonal distributions. In one analysis, naive TCRs that were also found in any memory subset of the same donor were excluded from the naive repertoire. Repertoires were searched for 7,322 CMV-associated CDR3 sequences compiled from VDJdb and a published dataset. TCRdb handled the public reads itself, with Q25 trimming in fastp and clone calling in MiXCR, and kept productive beta chains. Rows matching on CDR3 protein sequence are summarized as one entry with the most common DNA and genes. The V and J calls were not made by the authors but by TCRdb's processing. For this sample the table gives over 110,000 distinct CDR3 sequences, of which 15% to 20% were detected only once. The ten top clones hold around 0.63% of the sample.

With regard to this clonotype: Its recognized antigen is unknown. No base quality values were provided; no much bigger clone lies one nucleotide off.

The chain couples TRBV29-1 to TRBJ2-2, with 11 central nucleotides matching TRBD2. Sequencing was performed on naive CD8+ T cells from blood. The sample's cell subset or site label is to be understood as: naive T cells, CD45RA high CD27+. The TCR originated in a human donor in good health. CDR3 region: CSVEGSGRAGELFF. The base sequence is TGCAGCGTTGAGGGTAGCGGGAGGGCCGGGGAGCTGTTTTTT.